The clone carrying this TCR beta chain was recorded a few times. This sample was included in a study of naive and memory T cell subsets. The beta constant-region primer was an equimolar mix of two oligonucleotides covering TRBC1 and TRBC2. TCRdb reanalysed the UMI-ligation and nested PCR reads using MiXCR and keeps one entry per CDR3 protein. The data show some 87,000 distinct CDR3 sequences, with more than 6.5% seen just once and more than 1.5% held by the top ten. V was clipped by 5 bases and J by 0 bases, with 11 bases between them. CDR3 length: 16 amino acids. Sequenced: central memory CD4+ T cells from blood. The receptor was derived from a human donor in good health. The chain joins TRBV12-3 or TRBV12-4 to TRBJ2-6, with a tentative D call TRBD1 (5 bases). DNA of the CDR3: TGTGCCAGCAGTCCCCAGGGCAACTCTGGGGCCAACGTCCTGACTTTC. This encodes CASSPQGNSGANVLTF.